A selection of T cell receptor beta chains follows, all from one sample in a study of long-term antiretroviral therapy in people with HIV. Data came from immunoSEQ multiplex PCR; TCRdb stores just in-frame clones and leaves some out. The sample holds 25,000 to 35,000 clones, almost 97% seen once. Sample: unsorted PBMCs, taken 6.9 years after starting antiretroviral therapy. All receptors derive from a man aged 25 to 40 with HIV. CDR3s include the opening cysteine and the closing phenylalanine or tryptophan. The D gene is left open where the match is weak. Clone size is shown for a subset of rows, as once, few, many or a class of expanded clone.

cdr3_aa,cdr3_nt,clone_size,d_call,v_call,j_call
CAISRGTSVIEQFF,TGTGCCATCAGTAGGGGGACTAGCGTTATTGAGCAGTTCTTC,.,TRBD2,TRBV10-3,TRBJ2-1
CASSLVPTGVREAFF,TGTGCCAGCAGCTTGGTACCGACGGGCGTGAGGGAAGCTTTCTTT,once,.,TRBV5-8,TRBJ1-1
CASSLGRTFEAFF,TGTGCCAGCAGCTTAGGGAGGACGTTTGAAGCTTTCTTT,once,.,TRBV7-6,TRBJ1-1
CASSLGLAGGPQEQYF,TGTGCCAGCAGCTTGGGGCTAGCGGGAGGGCCCCAAGAGCAGTACTTC,.,TRBD2,TRBV5-4,TRBJ2-7
CASSRGTSGGGDF,TGTGCCAGCAGCCGAGGGACTAGCGGGGGGGGAGACTTC,.,TRBD2,TRBV5-6,TRBJ2-7
CASSPITGGAGGEQYF,TGTGCCAGCAGCCCAATTACGGGGGGAGCCGGGGGCGAGCAGTACTTC,.,TRBD2,TRBV11-2,TRBJ2-7
CASTGTGARRHEKLFF,TGTGCCAGTACAGGGACAGGCGCCCGACGGCATGAAAAACTGTTTTTT,once,TRBD1,TRBV19,TRBJ1-4
CSVHPGSSTYEQYF,TGCAGCGTCCATCCAGGATCCTCTACCTACGAGCAGTACTTC,.,.,TRBV29-1,TRBJ2-7
CASSPPRGEWNTEAFF,TGTGCCAGCAGCCCACCTCGGGGGGAGTGGAACACTGAAGCTTTCTTT,.,.,TRBV7-9,TRBJ1-1
CASSSIGGSNQPQHF,TGTGCCAGCAGCTCAATTGGGGGTAGCAATCAGCCCCAGCATTTT,.,.,TRBV7-9,TRBJ1-5
CAWSRREKVGTEAFF,TGTGCCTGGAGTAGAAGGGAAAAGGTAGGGACTGAAGCTTTCTTT,.,.,TRBV30,TRBJ1-1
CASSLPAGTYEQYF,TGTGCCAGCAGCTTACCCGCAGGGACCTACGAGCAGTACTTC,.,.,TRBV5-8,TRBJ2-7
CASSLAGTSGRPTYNEQFF,TGTGCCAGCAGCTTAGCCGGGACTAGCGGGAGGCCCACCTACAATGAGCAGTTCTTC,once,TRBD2,TRBV7-6,TRBJ2-1
CASSLDSINQPQHF,TGTGCCAGCAGCTTAGACAGTATCAATCAGCCCCAGCATTTT,once,.,TRBV11-2,TRBJ1-5